The next 14 T cell receptor beta chains were all read from a single sample in a study of PD-1 blockade in classical Hodgkin lymphoma. Sequencing was performed with immunoSEQ multiplex PCR; in TCRdb, only in-frame clones are kept and a portion is missing. The sample lists about 28,000 clones, about 80% occurring once. Time point reported: cycle 4 day 1 (C4D1), after six to seven weeks of nivolumab. Following autologous stem cell transplantation, relapse occurred in every patient, and exposure to brentuximab vedotin varied. The sample here was peripheral blood mononuclear cells (PBMCs), taken before the fourth cycle of nivolumab. These receptors all stem from a human donor with classical Hodgkin lymphoma.

The CDR3, as DNA: TGCAGCGCCAGACAGGGACTCTCTGGAAACACCATATATTTT. Translation: CSARQGLSGNTIYF. This rearrangement joins TRBV29-1 to TRBJ1-3; 7 bases are shared with TRBD1. Germline CDR1 is SQVTM and CDR2 is ANQGSEA. With 7 bases clipped from V and 0 bases from J, the junction kept 6 bases outside the gene matches. There are 14 residues in the CDR3.

The V and J genes are TRBV19 and TRBJ1-2, with D perhaps matching TRBD1 (6 bases). Deletions cut 6 bases from V and 7 bases from J, with 15 bases between. Looked up from germline, CDR1 is LNHDA and CDR2 is SQIVND (reference sequence). The CDR3 has 13 amino acids. The chain's CDR3 is CASSGTDRLGYTF. The CDR3 bases are TGTGCCAGTAGCGGAACCGACAGGCTTGGCTACACCTTC.

This clone was detected only a few times. The V call is TRBV2, the J call TRBJ2-1, with 8 positions matching TRBD1. Germline trimming cut 5 bases from V and 4 bases from J; bases unmatched to any gene: 13. CDR3 length: 17 residues. In germline, CDR1 is SNHLY, CDR2 FYNNEI. The CDR3 DNA follows: TGTGCCAGCAGTTCCAACCGGGACAGGAGACATTACAATGAGCAGTTCTTC. Protein product: CASSSNRDRRHYNEQFF.

J is TRBJ2-7 and V is TRBV27; 8 nucleotides agree with TRBD1. V lost 3 bases to trimming and J lost 1 base; unmatched junction nucleotides: 5. From germline, CDR1 is MNHEY and CDR2 SMNVEV (reference sequence). The CDR3 sequence is 15 residues long. DNA for the CDR3: TGTGCCAGCAGTTTTGGAAGGGACAGGTCCTACGAGCAGTACTTC. It translates to CASSFGRDRSYEQYF.

This sequence joins TRBV5-4 and TRBJ2-3; possible D gene TRBD1, 6 bases. Between the trimmed V and J ends, which lost 1 base and 2 bases, there was a span of 11 bases. Germline V gives CDR1 SGHNT, CDR2 YYREEE (reference sequence). This CDR3 has 15 residues. The CDR3 reads CASSLYTGLTDTQYF. The DNA for the CDR3 is TGTGCCAGCAGCTTGTACACAGGGCTCACAGATACGCAGTATTTT.

This clone has only a few counts. The rearrangement uses TRBV7-2 and TRBJ2-1; the match to TRBD2 covers 15 bases. After removal of 5 bases from V and 6 bases from J, the junction contained 8 bases not matched to a gene. The CDR3 consists of 17 residues. Per germline, CDR1 SGHTA and CDR2 FQGNSA. The CDR3 sequence: CASSKGLAGGSPNEQFF. The CDR3 DNA sequence: TGTGCCAGCAGCAAAGGACTAGCGGGAGGGTCCCCCAATGAGCAGTTCTTC.

This clone was detected a few times. The V and J genes are TRBV29-1 and TRBJ2-1; TRBD2 matches at 9 bases. V was pared by 6 bases and J by 7 bases, with 7 bases of the junction left unmatched. In germline, CDR1 is SQVTM, CDR2 ANQGSEA. The CDR3 extends over 13 amino acids. The CDR3 DNA is TGCAGCGTCGGGGGTCTAGCGGGGAATGAGCAGTTCTTC. Its translation: CSVGGLAGNEQFF.

This rearrangement joins TRBV6-6 to TRBJ1-6; the D gene is possibly TRBD1 (5 bases). Per germline, CDR1 MNHNY and CDR2 SVGAGI (reference sequence). The CDR3 covers 12 residues. Trimming stripped 8 bases from V and 8 bases from J, with 10 bases between. The CDR3 region is CASSGGDSPLHF. As DNA, the CDR3 is TGTGCCAGCTCGGGGGGTGATTCACCCCTCCACTTT.

This rearrangement joins TRBV15 to TRBJ1-1; D possibly corresponds to TRBD1 (6 bases). Trimming removed 3 bases from V and 5 bases from J, with 16 bases in between. The CDR3 is 15 amino acids. The germline gives CDR1 LNHNV, CDR2 YYDKDF (reference sequence). The CDR3 reads CATSRAGARRTEAFF. The CDR3, as DNA: TGTGCCACCAGCAGGGCGGGGGCTCGTCGGACTGAAGCTTTCTTT.

The V call is TRBV10-3, the J call TRBJ2-3; possibly TRBD2 for D (6 bases). The V end lost 2 bases, the J end lost 6 bases, and 6 bases lay between the germline ends. This CDR3 is 12 amino acids long. Per the germline V gene, CDR1 is ENHRY and CDR2 is SYGVKD. DNA for the CDR3: TGTGCCATCAGTGAGCGGGGGGATACGCAGTATTTT. Amino acid sequence: CAISERGDTQYF.

The chain combines TRBV23-1 with TRBJ1-5; D is unresolved. TRBV23-1 belongs to the ORF category, with a function that is uncertain. V was trimmed by 1 base and J by 5 bases, leaving 18 bases between them. This CDR3 contains 17 residues. The DNA for the CDR3 is TGCGCCAGCAGTCAATACCCCGGGTGGCCTAACTATCAGCCCCAGCATTTT. Its protein product is CASSQYPGWPNYQPQHF.

The rearrangement links TRBV7-9 to TRBJ2-1; 16 nucleotides match TRBD2. Per the germline V gene, CDR1 is SEHNR and CDR2 is FQNEAQ (reference sequence). V shed 5 bases and J 7 bases; nucleotides not matched to a gene: 2. This CDR3 is 15 amino acids long. The CDR3 is CASSPGLAGGNEQFF. DNA for the CDR3: TGTGCCAGCAGCCCGGGACTAGCGGGAGGGAATGAGCAGTTCTTC.

The rearrangement uses TRBV6-6 and TRBJ2-3, with TRBD2 identical over 9 bases. V gave up 3 bases and J gave up 9 bases; unmatched junction bases: 10. The length of the CDR3 is 15 residues. Germline V CDR1 and CDR2: MNHNY, SVGAGI (reference sequence). Written as DNA, the CDR3 is TGTGCCAGCAGTTATCACGGCCTAGCGGGACAAACGCAGTATTTT. This translates into CASSYHGLAGQTQYF.

Only a few counts were recorded for this clone. This chain joins TRBV28 and TRBJ2-3, with TRBD2 matching 10 bases. V was clipped by 5 bases and J by 6 bases; unmatched bases: 8. This CDR3 has 15 residues. The germline gives CDR1 MDHEN, CDR2 SYDVKM. CDR3: CASSPAGGPGDTQYF. In DNA, the CDR3 is TGTGCCAGCAGTCCAGCGGGAGGGCCAGGGGATACGCAGTATTTT.